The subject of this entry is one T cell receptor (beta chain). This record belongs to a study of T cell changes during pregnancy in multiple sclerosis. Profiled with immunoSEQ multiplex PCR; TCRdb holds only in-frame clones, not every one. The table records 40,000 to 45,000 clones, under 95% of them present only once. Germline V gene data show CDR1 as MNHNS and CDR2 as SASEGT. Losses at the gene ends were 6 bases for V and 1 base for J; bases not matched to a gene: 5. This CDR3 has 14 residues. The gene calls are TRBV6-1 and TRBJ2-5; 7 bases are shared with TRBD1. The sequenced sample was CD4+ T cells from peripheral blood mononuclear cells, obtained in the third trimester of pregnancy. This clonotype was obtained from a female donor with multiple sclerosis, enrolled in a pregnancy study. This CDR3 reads CASRVGGPQETQYF. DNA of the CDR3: TGTGCCAGCAGGGTAGGGGGCCCCCAAGAGACCCAGTACTTC.